A single sample gave rise to the 14 T cell receptor beta chains below, sequenced in a study of blood T cell repertoires in COVID-19. The method was immunoSEQ multiplex PCR; TCRdb's version includes in-frame clones alone and lacks a portion of them. Of around 240,000 clones in the sample, roughly 88% are singletons; the top ten hold approximately 1.5%. Sequencing input: peripheral blood. The receptors come from a woman aged 40-49 years who had recovered from COVID-19.

The chain uses TRBV18 and TRBJ2-7; D perhaps matches TRBD1 (5 bases). Germline-derived CDR1 and CDR2 are KGHSH and LQKENI. The germline V and J ends were trimmed by 2 bases and 6 bases, with 11 bases remaining between them. The CDR3 runs 13 residues. Here the CDR3 DNA reads TGTGCCAGCTCACCAGGTAGACAGCCCGAGCAGTACTTC. It codes for CASSPGRQPEQYF.

The rearrangement links TRBV6-5 to TRBJ1-3, with TRBD1 identical over 8 bases. Trimming removed 7 bases from V and 3 bases from J; junction bases left unmatched: 5. There are 14 residues in the CDR3. Looked up from germline, CDR1 is MNHEY and CDR2 is SVGAGI. The CDR3 DNA reads as TGTGCCAGCAACTACAGGGGGGATGGAAACACCATATATTTT. Translation gives CASNYRGDGNTIYF.

This chain joins TRBV7-2 and TRBJ1-5; 8 positions agree with TRBD1. Germline CDR1 and CDR2: SGHTA and FQGNSA. There are 15 residues in the CDR3. Trimming at V came to 5 bases and at J to 3 bases, leaving 6 bases not matched to a gene. In nucleotides, the CDR3 is TGTGCCAGCAGCGAACAGGGGGTTTTCAATCAGCCCCAGCATTTT. Its protein product is CASSEQGVFNQPQHF.

The chain employs TRBV11-2 and TRBJ2-2; no firm D call. The CDR3 is made up of 14 amino acids. The germline V and J ends were trimmed by 7 bases and 1 base, with 10 bases remaining between them. Germline assignment: CDR1 SGHAT and CDR2 FQNNGV. The CDR3 is CASTPLVNTGELFF. CDR3 coding DNA: TGTGCCAGCACCCCTCTTGTGAACACCGGGGAGCTGTTTTTT.

J is TRBJ1-1 and V is TRBV3-1 (or the pseudogene TRBV3-2); 9 bases match TRBD1. The CDR3 consists of 17 residues. CDR1 and CDR2 from the germline V gene are LGHDT and YNNKEL (reference sequence). V was pared by 1 base and J by 0 bases, with 6 bases of the junction left unmatched. CDR3 sequence: CASSQGFGTGMNTEAFF. CDR3 nucleotide sequence: TGTGCCAGCAGCCAAGGGTTCGGGACAGGGATGAACACTGAAGCTTTCTTT.

The chain links TRBV11-2 to TRBJ2-5; 9 bases are a match to TRBD1. This CDR3 comprises 16 residues. CDR1 SGHAT and CDR2 FQNNGV come from the germline V gene. V was pared by 4 bases and J by 2 bases, with 8 bases of the junction left unmatched. The CDR3: CASSSMGQGTQETQYF. In nucleotides, the CDR3 is TGTGCCAGCAGCTCAATGGGACAGGGAACTCAAGAGACCCAGTACTTC.

The chain joins TRBV4-2 to TRBJ1-2; no firm D call. V dropped 0 bases and J dropped 8 bases, with 13 bases sitting between them. This CDR3 is 14 amino acids long. CDR1 is LGHNA, CDR2 YNFKEQ, per germline. CDR3 region: CASSQDPEARGYTF. CDR3 nucleotides: TGTGCCAGCAGCCAAGATCCGGAGGCTCGGGGCTACACCTTC.

The V gene is TRBV5-1, the J gene TRBJ2-7; 9 positions agree with TRBD2. J was trimmed by 1 base and V by 0 bases; bases with no gene match: 8. CDR3 size: 17 residues. Germline CDR1 and CDR2: SGHRS and YFSETQ. CDR3 sequence: CASSLGRLAEVSYEQYF. The CDR3 DNA follows: TGCGCCAGCAGCTTGGGTCGACTAGCGGAGGTATCCTACGAGCAGTACTTC.

The rearrangement joins TRBV4-2 to TRBJ2-5; D gene unclear. V was trimmed by 0 bases and J by 1 base, leaving 9 bases between them. The V gene's germline CDR1 is LGHNA and CDR2 YNFKEQ. This CDR3 is built from 15 residues. Written as DNA, the CDR3 is TGTGCCAGCAGCCAAGAGCTAGGCTCCCAAGAGACCCAGTACTTC. Protein: CASSQELGSQETQYF.

This clone has only a few counts. The chain joins TRBV6-5 to TRBJ1-3, with D hard to call. Per the germline V gene, CDR1 is MNHEY and CDR2 is SVGAGI. CDR3 length equals 15 residues. Between the trimmed V and J ends, which lost 2 bases and 0 bases, there was a span of 8 bases. The CDR3 region is CASSYGQNSGNTIYF. CDR3 in DNA: TGTGCCAGCAGTTACGGGCAGAACTCTGGAAACACCATATATTTT.

The genes are TRBV18 and TRBJ2-5; 7 bases align to TRBD2. Germline V lookup: CDR1 KGHSH, CDR2 LQKENI. The CDR3 spans 13 residues. With 6 bases clipped from V and 4 bases from J, the junction kept 5 bases outside the gene matches. The CDR3 is CASSRLAAETQYF. CDR3 in DNA: TGTGCCAGCTCCCGACTAGCAGCAGAGACCCAGTACTTC.

The J gene is TRBJ1-1, the V gene TRBV28, with 10 bases matching TRBD1. Germline-derived CDR1 and CDR2 are MDHEN and SYDVKM. This CDR3 comprises 14 residues. V was pared by 6 bases and J by 5 bases, with 6 bases of the junction left unmatched. Written as DNA, the CDR3 is TGTGCCAGCAGGGCCGGGACAGGGGCTACTGAAGCTTTCTTT. As protein: CASRAGTGATEAFF.

This chain joins TRBV12-3 or TRBV12-4 and TRBJ1-5; the D gene is possibly TRBD1 (5 bases). Between the trimmed V and J ends, which lost 6 bases and 6 bases, there was a span of 12 bases. This CDR3 is 13 amino acids long. The CDR3 reads CASSQGIGQPQHF. The CDR3 bases are TGTGCCAGCAGCCAGGGAATTGGTCAGCCCCAGCATTTT.

The rearrangement uses TRBV5-1 and TRBJ1-1, with D perhaps TRBD1 (5 bases). CDR3 size: 12 residues. Trimming left V 4 bases short and J 7 bases short, with 11 bases between. Per germline, CDR1 SGHRS and CDR2 YFSETQ. CDR3 sequence reads: CASSHDSLEAFF. CDR3 bases: TGCGCCAGCAGCCATGACAGCCTTGAAGCTTTCTTT.